This TCR beta chain originates from a study of blood T cell repertoires in COVID-19. Background on the study: PBMCs, B-cell-depleted T cells, or T cells were the source of the cDNA or gDNA that made up the material.

A single count supports this clone. Original data processing: From reference gene primer amplification, estimates of nucleated cell counts were derived. Clones were sequenced by immunoSEQ multiplex PCR, and TCRdb holds only the in-frame ones, with some missing. V, J and clone size are those of that table, while D and trimming were read from the DNA. The top ten hold under 3% of the sample, which has some 60,000 clones, 75% to 95% seen once. Sequenced: peripheral blood. This receptor was identified in a man aged 55 to 70 with acute or convalescent COVID-19.

This chain's CDR3 is CASSLRRREEPSGGTQYF. DNA of the CDR3: TGTGCCAGCAGCTTGAGACGGCGGGAGGAGCCTTCGGGGGGGACGCAGTATTTT. J is TRBJ2-3 and V is TRBV5-6; 8 bases match TRBD2. The germline V gene has CDR1 SGHDT and CDR2 YYEEEE. The CDR3 is made up of 18 amino acids. V shed 1 base and J 9 bases; nucleotides not matched to a gene: 19.